What follows are 32 T cell receptor beta chains derived from one specimen sequenced in a study of T cell clonotyping in hematopoietic cell transplantation. Assay used: immunoSEQ multiplex PCR; TCRdb lists only in-frame clones, some missing. The sample lists some 15,000 clones; less than 80% were seen once. Sequenced here: PBMCs, sampled 30 days after allogeneic stem cell transplant. These receptors were obtained from a male patient between 45 and 59 years old who had an allogeneic stem cell transplant from an unrelated donor, so T cells may come from the graft donor. Some clones in this sample may be carry-over from other donors' samples.

V gene TRBV4-3 combines with J gene TRBJ1-1; TRBD1 might be the D (5 bases). CDR1 and CDR2 from the germline V gene are LGHNA and YSLEER. CDR3 length: 18 amino acids. V was trimmed by 0 bases and J by 2 bases, leaving 19 bases between them. The CDR3 region has the DNA TGCGCCAGCAGCCAAGAATTAGGGCCCGCGGGGCATAACACTGAAGCTTTCTTT. It is translated as CASSQELGPAGHNTEAFF.

V and J are TRBV30 and TRBJ2-1, with TRBD2 as a possible D gene (6 bases). The V gene lost 2 bases and the J gene lost 8 bases, with 16 bases spanning the gap. Germline CDR1 GTSNPN, CDR2 SVGIG (reference sequence). The CDR3 is 14 residues long. The CDR3 region is CAWSLRVGGYEQFF. The CDR3 bases are TGTGCCTGGAGTCTAAGGGTCGGAGGGTATGAGCAGTTCTTC.

The rearrangement joins TRBV25-1 to TRBJ2-7, with a weak D call TRBD1 (5 bases). This CDR3 comprises 16 residues. V lost 6 bases and J lost 4, with 22 bases in between. Germline V gene data show CDR1 as MGHDK and CDR2 as SYGVNS. The CDR3 DNA follows: TGTGCCAGCAGCATCAGCCCTTACACCACAGGTTACGAGCAGTACTTC. This codes for CASSISPYTTGYEQYF.

This clone was seen a single time. This rearrangement joins TRBV7-6 to TRBJ2-3; a weak D match, TRBD2 (5 bases). The CDR3 has 15 amino acids. Germline V gene data show CDR1 as SGHVS and CDR2 as FNYEAQ. The V and J ends lost 5 bases and 2 bases respectively, with 14 bases between them. CDR3 sequence reads: CASSARDPYTDTQYF. Written as DNA, the CDR3 is TGTGCCAGCAGCGCTCGGGATCCCTACACAGATACGCAGTATTTT.

This rearrangement joins TRBV11-1 to TRBJ2-7, with D perhaps matching TRBD1 (5 bases). The germline V and J ends were trimmed by 2 bases and 1 base, with 9 bases remaining between them. The CDR3 is 14 amino acids. Germline CDR1 is SGHAT and CDR2 is FQDESV (reference sequence). The DNA of the CDR3 is TGTGCCAGCAGCTTAATGGGGCAGTCCTACGAGCAGTACTTC. It encodes CASSLMGQSYEQYF.

This chain joins TRBV30 and TRBJ2-7, with D possibly TRBD2 on 6 matching bases. This CDR3 contains 15 residues. V gave up 1 base and J gave up 3 bases, with 16 bases separating them. The germline gives CDR1 GTSNPN, CDR2 SVGIG (reference sequence). CDR3 amino acids: CAWSGSGGVGYEQYF. Here the CDR3 DNA reads TGTGCCTGGAGTGGCTCCGGGGGTGTTGGCTACGAGCAGTACTTC.

The CDR3 DNA follows: TGTGCCAGCAGCCTGGGACTAGCGGGGACCTACGAGCAGTACTTC. Protein sequence: CASSLGLAGTYEQYF. This rearrangement joins TRBV7-2 to TRBJ2-7; 13 nucleotides agree with TRBD2. Germline V gene sequence: CDR1 SGHTA, CDR2 FQGNSA. V lost 5 bases and J lost 2; bases outside the gene matches: 3. This CDR3 is 15 amino acids long.

The V call is TRBV5-1, the J call TRBJ1-6; 8 bases line up with TRBD1. V shed 4 bases, J shed 9 bases, and the junction held 9 bases outside the gene matches. The CDR3 sequence is 15 residues long. Germline V gene data show CDR1 as SGHRS and CDR2 as YFSETQ. The CDR3 loop reads CASSIIDRGSSPLHF. The CDR3 nucleotides are TGCGCCAGCAGCATCATCGACAGGGGTAGTTCACCCCTCCACTTT.

V and J are TRBV5-1 and TRBJ1-2, with 8 bases fitting TRBD1. The CDR3 has 15 residues. With 5 bases clipped from V and 2 bases from J, the junction kept 8 bases outside the gene matches. Per the germline V gene, CDR1 is SGHRS and CDR2 is YFSETQ. CDR3 sequence: CASREPTGANYGYTF. As DNA, the CDR3 is TGCGCCAGCAGAGAGCCGACAGGGGCCAACTATGGCTACACCTTC.

This chain uses TRBV19 with TRBJ1-6; D is possibly TRBD1 (5 bases). CDR1 is LNHDA, CDR2 SQIVND, per germline (reference sequence). Trimming left V 10 bases short and J 10 bases short, with 20 bases between. The CDR3 extends over 14 amino acids. This chain's CDR3 is CANAAPRANSPLHF. The DNA of the CDR3 is TGTGCCAACGCGGCCCCCAGGGCAAACTCACCCCTCCACTTT.

The chain has TRBV7-2 and TRBJ2-1; D possibly uses TRBD1 or TRBD2 (5 bases each). CDR1 SGHTA and CDR2 FQGNSA come from the germline V gene. Trimming took off 2 bases at V and 6 bases at J, with 17 bases between the two ends. The CDR3 runs 16 residues. The CDR3 loop is CASSLTGPRSGNEQFF. In nucleotides, the CDR3 is TGTGCCAGCAGCTTAACGGGACCCCGCAGTGGCAATGAGCAGTTCTTC.

In DNA, the CDR3 is TGTGCCTGGACCCTTCGGGGGGGTCCTAATCAGCCCCAGCATTTT. Translating gives CAWTLRGGPNQPQHF. The rearrangement links TRBV30 to TRBJ1-5; the D gene is possibly TRBD1 (5 bases). Trimming shortened V by 4 bases and J by 4 bases, and 17 bases separated the two germline ends. In germline, CDR1 is GTSNPN, CDR2 SVGIG (reference sequence). The CDR3 has 15 amino acids.

This clone was counted a few times. The V call is TRBV9, the J call TRBJ1-1, with a weak D call TRBD1 (5 bases). The CDR3 is 14 residues long. From germline, CDR1 is SGDLS and CDR2 YYNGEE. Trimming removed 4 bases from V and 1 base from J, with 11 bases in between. The CDR3 region is CASSSLGQNTEAFF. The CDR3 DNA reads TGTGCCAGCAGCTCCTTGGGGCAGAACACTGAAGCTTTCTTT.

This chain links TRBV4-1 with TRBJ2-7, with TRBD1 identical over 9 bases. V was pared by 0 bases and J by 4 bases, with 4 bases of the junction left unmatched. Germline loops: CDR1 MGHRA, CDR2 YSYEKL. The CDR3 contains 15 residues. CDR3 residues: CASSQEGTGRYEQYF. In nucleotides, the CDR3 is TGCGCCAGCAGCCAAGAAGGGACAGGGAGGTACGAGCAGTACTTC.

This chain links TRBV29-1 with TRBJ1-5; D might be TRBD1 (5 bases). Germline-derived CDR1 and CDR2 are SQVTM and ANQGSEA. The V and J ends lost 7 bases and 5 bases respectively, with 15 bases between them. The CDR3 has 13 residues. In DNA form, the CDR3 reads TGCAGCGGGGGGTCCTCGCAGGATCAGCCCCAGCATTTT. Its translation: CSGGSSQDQPQHF.

J is TRBJ1-6 and V is TRBV7-3, with a weak D call TRBD1 (5 bases). The CDR3 loop spans 15 amino acids. Germline-derived CDR1 and CDR2 are SGHTA and FQGTGA. V lost 5 bases and J lost 10, with 18 bases in between. The CDR3 coding sequence is TGTGCCAGCAGCCCCGCCCCGGACTGGGGCTCACCCCTCCACTTT. Its translation: CASSPAPDWGSPLHF.

This chain uses TRBV5-6 with TRBJ2-5; D is perhaps TRBD1 (6 bases). V lost 0 bases and J lost 6, with 9 bases in between. The CDR3 spans 13 residues. In germline, CDR1 is SGHDT, CDR2 YYEEEE. The CDR3 nucleotides read TGTGCCAGCAGCTTGGACAGGGCGAAGACCCAGTACTTC. As protein: CASSLDRAKTQYF.

Only a few counts were recorded for this clone. The V call is TRBV5-4, the J call TRBJ2-3, with 7 nucleotides matching TRBD1. This CDR3 is 18 amino acids long. Trimming at V came to 0 bases and at J to 0 bases, leaving 10 bases not matched to a gene. Looked up from germline, CDR1 is SGHNT and CDR2 is YYREEE (reference sequence). The DNA for the CDR3 is TGTGCCAGCAGCTTGGGGCAGGGGGTGGTCATTAGCACAGATACGCAGTATTTT. Protein product: CASSLGQGVVISTDTQYF.

This clone was counted between two and nine times. The J gene is TRBJ2-2, the V gene TRBV5-4, with no clear D. The CDR3 loop spans 14 amino acids. Per the germline V gene, CDR1 is SGHNT and CDR2 is YYREEE (reference sequence). V was shortened by 2 bases and J by 6 bases, with 11 bases between the two germline ends. The CDR3 DNA reads as TGTGCCAGCAGCTTAGGGATACGGGCCGGGGAGCTGTTTTTT. Translated: CASSLGIRAGELFF.

This chain connects TRBV6-1 to TRBJ2-3, with TRBD2 matching 11 bases. Germline CDR1 reads MNHNS; CDR2 reads SASEGT. The CDR3 has 17 residues. J lost 2 bases, V lost 4 bases, and 8 bases had no gene match. The CDR3 sequence is CASSVELAGGNTDTQYF. DNA for the CDR3: TGTGCCAGCAGTGTTGAATTAGCGGGGGGGAACACAGATACGCAGTATTTT.

J is TRBJ1-5 and V is TRBV15, with 9 positions matching TRBD1. After removal of 5 bases from V and 5 bases from J, the junction contained 4 bases not matched to a gene. Germline V gives CDR1 LNHNV, CDR2 YYDKDF (reference sequence). The CDR3 is 14 amino acids. CDR3 sequence (DNA): TGTGCCACCAGCTACCGACAGGGGGATCAGCCCCAGCATTTT. As protein: CATSYRQGDQPQHF. Filled out from reference TRBV15 and TRBJ1-5, the complete variable domain reads DAMVIQNPRYQVTQFGKPVTLSCSQTLNHNVMYWYQQKSSQAPKLLFHYYDKDFNNEADTPDNFQSRRPNTSFCFLDIRSPGLGDTAMYLCATSYRQGDQPQHFGDGTRLSIL.

The V call is TRBV5-7, the J call TRBJ2-6, with D possibly TRBD2 on 6 matching bases. TRBV5-7 belongs to the ORF category, with a function that is uncertain. The CDR3 has 14 residues. V lost 9 bases, J lost 4 bases, and 14 bases lay in between. The DNA for the CDR3 is TGTGCCATCTCTACGGGGGAGGGGGCCAACGTCCTGACTTTC. It yields the protein CAISTGEGANVLTF.

This chain joins TRBV29-1 and TRBJ1-1; D remains ambiguous. This CDR3 region has 14 residues. CDR1 is SQVTM and CDR2 is ANQGSEA in the germline V gene. The ends were cut back, 6 bases at V and 4 bases at J, with 18 bases in the middle. Here the CDR3 reads CSVLGIRLATEAFF. The CDR3 coding sequence is TGCAGCGTACTGGGAATAAGGTTGGCCACTGAAGCTTTCTTT.

CDR3 region: CASSMERSSGNTIYF. In DNA form, the CDR3 reads TGTGCCAGTAGTATGGAACGTAGCTCTGGAAACACCATATATTTT. The genes are TRBV19 and TRBJ1-3; D gene unclear. V was cut by 3 bases and J by 0 bases, with 9 bases left in between. CDR1 is LNHDA, CDR2 SQIVND, per germline (reference sequence). There are 15 residues in the CDR3.

This chain uses TRBV5-6 with TRBJ1-4, with TRBD1 matching over 8 bases. Germline V gene data show CDR1 as SGHDT and CDR2 as YYEEEE. Trimming removed 4 bases from V and 10 bases from J; junction bases left unmatched: 6. This CDR3 is 13 amino acids long. CDR3 bases: TGTGCCAGCAGCGTAGGACAGGGACGAAAACTGTTTTTT. It translates to CASSVGQGRKLFF.

The chain employs TRBV10-3 and TRBJ2-2, with 9 bases lining up with TRBD1. Germline values: CDR1 ENHRY, CDR2 SYGVKD. Germline trimming cut 2 bases from V and 6 bases from J; bases unmatched to any gene: 7. The CDR3 runs to 16 residues. The CDR3 nucleotides read TGTGCCATCAGTGAGAGTGGGACAGGGAGGTCCGGGGAGCTGTTTTTT. Amino acid sequence: CAISESGTGRSGELFF.

The V call is TRBV5-6, the J call TRBJ1-2; TRBD1 matches at 7 bases. The germline V gene has CDR1 SGHDT and CDR2 YYEEEE. CDR3 length: 14 residues. J gave up 2 bases and V 4 bases, and 5 bases lay outside the gene matches. The CDR3 loop reads CASSPGTANYGYTF. The CDR3 DNA reads as TGTGCCAGCAGCCCCGGGACAGCAAACTATGGCTACACCTTC.

This clone was observed a few times. This chain joins TRBV7-9 and TRBJ2-1, with D possibly TRBD1 on 6 matching bases. V gave up 5 bases and J gave up 4 bases, with 15 bases separating them. The germline gives CDR1 SEHNR, CDR2 FQNEAQ (reference sequence). This CDR3 spans 15 amino acids. The CDR3 protein is CASSPRQGQYNEQFF. The CDR3 DNA reads as TGTGCCAGCAGCCCAAGGCAGGGACAATACAATGAGCAGTTCTTC.

The chain uses TRBV25-1 and TRBJ1-1; 7 bases are a match to TRBD1. J was trimmed by 1 base and V by 6 bases; bases with no gene match: 5. The CDR3 consists of 14 residues. CDR1 is MGHDK, CDR2 SYGVNS, per germline. The CDR3: CASRGYRGNTEAFF. In DNA, the CDR3 is TGTGCCAGCAGGGGATACAGGGGGAACACTGAAGCTTTCTTT.

As to this clone: The junction and the germline gene differ at one end; a read error may be behind it. The CDR3 nucleotides read TGTGCCATCAGTGAGTTTCCAGGGGGGCAGACTAGCGATGAGCAGTTCTTC. Translating it yields CAISEFPGGQTSDEQFF. V usage is TRBV6-1 and J usage is TRBJ2-1, with D tentatively TRBD2 (8 bases). The germline CDR1 and CDR2 sequences are MNHNS and SASEGT. The CDR3 is made up of 17 amino acids.

This clone was seen just once. The chain links TRBV7-9 to TRBJ1-3; D may be TRBD1 (5 bases). Germline CDR1 SEHNR, CDR2 FQNEAQ (reference sequence). CDR3 length: 16 amino acids. The V and J ends lost 1 base and 4 bases respectively, with 14 bases between them. CDR3 protein: CASSLGDGDLGNTIYF. Here the CDR3 DNA reads TGTGCCAGCAGCTTAGGGGACGGAGACCTGGGAAACACCATATATTTT.

The chain has TRBV30 and TRBJ1-2, with 8 bases identical to TRBD1. The germline gives CDR1 GTSNPN, CDR2 SVGIG (reference sequence). J lost 4 bases, V lost 2 bases, and 6 bases had no gene match. The CDR3 is 14 amino acids. For the CDR3, the DNA is TGTGCCTGGAGTCCTGACAGGGGCGGCTATGGCTACACCTTC. It encodes CAWSPDRGGYGYTF.